The rows below give T cell receptor beta chains drawn from one sample of a study of blood T cell repertoires in COVID-19. Generated by immunoSEQ multiplex PCR, the TCRdb table keeps only in-frame clones and is missing some. The table has 100,000 to 150,000 clones, about 83% seen once; the top ten hold roughly 5.5%. The sequencing sample was made of peripheral blood. These receptors came from a man older than 75 with active or convalescent COVID-19. Each CDR3 is given without its conserved first and last residue. The D gene is left open where the match is weak.

v_call	d_call	j_call	cdr3_aa
TRBV10-2	-	TRBJ2-2	ASRGHTGELF
TRBV28	-	TRBJ1-6	ASSPQGRNSPLH
TRBV9	TRBD1	TRBJ1-1	ASSVGGTGGWNTEAF
TRBV9	-	TRBJ2-1	ASSSETRHVNEQF
TRBV24-1	-	TRBJ2-1	ATSESGSYNEQF
TRBV7-2	TRBD1	TRBJ1-6	ASSLVGTGGSPLH
TRBV3-1/TRBV3-2	TRBD1	TRBJ1-2	ASSQGQDFDGYT
TRBV6-6	-	TRBJ1-1	ASSYDGDLINTEAF
TRBV4-1	-	TRBJ1-5	ASSQPDQPQH
TRBV5-5	-	TRBJ2-6	ASSLAGDGANVLT
TRBV3-1/TRBV3-2	-	TRBJ1-2	ASSLLQGIYGYT
TRBV9	-	TRBJ2-3	ASSVASTDTQY
TRBV6-5	-	TRBJ2-7	ASRTRTVTYEQY
TRBV12-3/TRBV12-4	TRBD1	TRBJ1-3	ASTETGPPY
TRBV5-1	TRBD1	TRBJ1-1	ASSSRTGALNTEAF
TRBV6-5	-	TRBJ1-3	ASGRDNSGNTIY
TRBV7-9	TRBD1	TRBJ1-1	ASSLGQGARDYAF
TRBV7-6	-	TRBJ2-3	ASSSRTGTDTQY
TRBV7-9	TRBD2	TRBJ2-3	ASSPRASGGRETDTQY
TRBV11-2	-	TRBJ1-3	ASSSHLNSGNTIY
TRBV2	TRBD2	TRBJ2-3	ASRLAGEIQIKQY
TRBV4-3	-	TRBJ2-2	ASSQNQATRSNTGELF
TRBV7-8	TRBD1	TRBJ1-5	ASSPDRGAQH
TRBV6-5	TRBD2	TRBJ2-1	ASSYGLAANNEQF
TRBV24-1	-	TRBJ2-1	ATSEAGTAGNEQF
TRBV7-2	-	TRBJ1-2	ASSLGPAIGGYT
TRBV7-6	-	TRBJ2-3	ASSLRSSAGGTDTQY
TRBV30	TRBD1	TRBJ1-5	AWSKGTGGRYSNQPQH
TRBV7-9	TRBD1	TRBJ2-4	ASSYETLDRGHIQY
TRBV5-1	-	TRBJ2-5	ASSLGRGETQY
TRBV24-1	TRBD1	TRBJ2-3	ATSDSGQVPTDTQY
TRBV7-2	-	TRBJ1-1	ASSSSGVNTEAF
TRBV2	-	TRBJ1-5	ASSRTASNQPQH
TRBV7-2	-	TRBJ1-3	ASSAQAGNTIY
TRBV2	-	TRBJ1-6	ASSELQVFH
TRBV7-2	TRBD2	TRBJ2-5	ASSLNMGGETQY
TRBV7-9	-	TRBJ1-1	ASSRDSSNTEAF
TRBV6-2/TRBV6-3	TRBD2	TRBJ2-3	ASSYDKLAGGPTY
TRBV27	-	TRBJ1-1	ASSLEAGLGTEAF
TRBV20-1	-	TRBJ1-5	SLPRVQPQH
TRBV6-1	-	TRBJ2-2	ASSERGIMNTGELF
TRBV7-2	-	TRBJ1-1	ASSLVLQNTEAF
TRBV11-2	-	TRBJ1-2	ASSLGGDGYGYT
TRBV19	-	TRBJ2-7	ASSLGGNYEQY
TRBV7-2	TRBD1	TRBJ1-2	ASSLLAGTGAGYGYT
TRBV3-1/TRBV3-2	-	TRBJ1-2	ASSQEPPDRRPLGYT
TRBV5-1	TRBD1	TRBJ2-1	ASSPGQGIYNEQF
TRBV30	-	TRBJ2-3	AWSYPGADTQY
TRBV5-1	-	TRBJ1-1	ASSLEAGGTEAF
TRBV30	-	TRBJ1-6	AWSVQGSNSPLH
TRBV11-2	-	TRBJ2-7	ASSLAGNRYEQY
TRBV5-1	TRBD2	TRBJ2-5	ASSPLAGGQETQY
TRBV2	-	TRBJ2-7	ASTARREQY
TRBV5-1	TRBD2	TRBJ2-5	ASSFQFSGGAETQY
TRBV7-8	-	TRBJ1-4	ASSLRVRATNEKLF